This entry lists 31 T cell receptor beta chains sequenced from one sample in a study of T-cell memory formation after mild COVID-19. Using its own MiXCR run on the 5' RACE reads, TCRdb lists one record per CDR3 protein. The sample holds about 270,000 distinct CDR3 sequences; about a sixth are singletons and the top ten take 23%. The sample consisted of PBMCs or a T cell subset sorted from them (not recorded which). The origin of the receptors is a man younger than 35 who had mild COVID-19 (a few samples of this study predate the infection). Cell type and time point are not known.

The CDR3 DNA reads TGTGCCTGGAGTGCCGTACCGGATCTGTTTACCGGGGAGCTGTTTTTT. Amino acid sequence: CAWSAVPDLFTGELFF. This chain links TRBV30 with TRBJ2-2; D unclear. This CDR3 spans 16 amino acids. Germline lookup yields CDR1 GTSNPN and CDR2 SVGIG (reference sequence). V was clipped by 1 base and J by 5 bases, with 17 bases between them.

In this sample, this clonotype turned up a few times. The CDR3 reads CASSPGGGSGETQYF. The DNA of the CDR3 is TGTGCCAGCAGCCCCGGAGGGGGCTCGGGAGAGACCCAGTACTTC. V and J are TRBV7-2 and TRBJ2-5, with D possibly matching TRBD1 (7 bases). This CDR3 contains 15 residues. CDR1 SGHTA and CDR2 FQGNSA come from the germline V gene. The V gene lost 5 bases and the J gene lost 4 bases, with 17 bases spanning the gap.

The CDR3 loop reads CASSFRSQETQYF. CDR3 sequence (DNA): TGTGCCAGCAGTTTTCGGTCCCAAGAGACCCAGTACTTC. The chain has TRBV27 and TRBJ2-5; D remains ambiguous. Germline V lookup: CDR1 MNHEY, CDR2 SMNVEV (reference sequence). The V and J ends lost 3 bases and 1 base respectively, with 6 bases between them. CDR3 length: 13 amino acids.

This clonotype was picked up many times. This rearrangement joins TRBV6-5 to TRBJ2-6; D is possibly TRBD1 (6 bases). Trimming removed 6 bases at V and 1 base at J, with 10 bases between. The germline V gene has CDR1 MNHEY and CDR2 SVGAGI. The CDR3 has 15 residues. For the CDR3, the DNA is TGTGCCAGCAGGACACAGGGATCTGGGGCCAACGTCCTGACTTTC. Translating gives CASRTQGSGANVLTF.

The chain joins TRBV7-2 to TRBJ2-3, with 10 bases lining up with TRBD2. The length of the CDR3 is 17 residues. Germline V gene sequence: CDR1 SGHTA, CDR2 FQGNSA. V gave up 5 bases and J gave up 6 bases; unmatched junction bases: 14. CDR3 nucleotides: TGTGCCAGCAGCCCAACGGGACTAGCGACTTCTCCGGATACGCAGTATTTT. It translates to CASSPTGLATSPDTQYF.

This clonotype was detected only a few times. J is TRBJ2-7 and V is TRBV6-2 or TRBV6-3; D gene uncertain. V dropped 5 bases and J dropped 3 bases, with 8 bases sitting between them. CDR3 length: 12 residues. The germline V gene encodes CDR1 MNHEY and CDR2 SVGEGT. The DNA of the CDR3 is TGTGCCAGCAGTGGACGGCTCTACGAGCAGTACGTC. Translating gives CASSGRLYEQYV.

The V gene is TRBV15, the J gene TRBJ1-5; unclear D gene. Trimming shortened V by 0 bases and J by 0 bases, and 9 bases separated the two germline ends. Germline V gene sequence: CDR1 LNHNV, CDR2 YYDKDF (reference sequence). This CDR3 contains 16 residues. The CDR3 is CATSRDRAYSNQPQHF. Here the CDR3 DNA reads TGTGCCACCAGCAGAGATCGAGCCTATAGCAATCAGCCCCAGCATTTT.

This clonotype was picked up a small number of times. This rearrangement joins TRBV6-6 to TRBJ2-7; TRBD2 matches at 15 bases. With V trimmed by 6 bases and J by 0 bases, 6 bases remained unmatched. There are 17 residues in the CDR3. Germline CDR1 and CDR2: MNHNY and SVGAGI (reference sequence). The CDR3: CASRRGLAGGSSYEQYF. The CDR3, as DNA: TGTGCCAGCAGACGCGGACTAGCGGGGGGGAGCTCCTACGAGCAGTACTTC.

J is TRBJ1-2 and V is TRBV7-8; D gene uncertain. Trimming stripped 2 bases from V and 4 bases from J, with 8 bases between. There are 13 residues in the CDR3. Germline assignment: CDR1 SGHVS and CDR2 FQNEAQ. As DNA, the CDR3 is TGTGCCAGCAGCTTACACCAGAGCTATGGCTACACCTTC. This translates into CASSLHQSYGYTF.

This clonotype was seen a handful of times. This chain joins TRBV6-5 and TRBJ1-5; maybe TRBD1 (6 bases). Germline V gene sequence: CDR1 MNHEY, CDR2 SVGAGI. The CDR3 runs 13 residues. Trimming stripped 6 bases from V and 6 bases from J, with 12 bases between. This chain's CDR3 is CASSIRGSQPQHF. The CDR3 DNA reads TGTGCCAGCAGCATCAGGGGATCTCAGCCCCAGCATTTT.

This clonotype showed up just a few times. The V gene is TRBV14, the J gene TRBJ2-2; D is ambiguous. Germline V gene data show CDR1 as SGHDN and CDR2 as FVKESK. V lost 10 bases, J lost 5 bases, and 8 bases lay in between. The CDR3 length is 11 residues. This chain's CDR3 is CATEMTGELFF. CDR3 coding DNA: TGTGCCACCGAAATGACCGGGGAGCTGTTTTTT.

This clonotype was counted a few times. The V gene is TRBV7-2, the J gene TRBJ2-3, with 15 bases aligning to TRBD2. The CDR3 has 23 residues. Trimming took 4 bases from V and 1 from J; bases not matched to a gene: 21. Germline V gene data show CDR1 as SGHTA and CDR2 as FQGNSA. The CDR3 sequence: CASSSSPISVGLAGGLRTDTQYF. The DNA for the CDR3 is TGTGCCAGCAGCTCTAGCCCTATTAGCGTCGGACTAGCGGGGGGGCTACGCACAGATACGCAGTATTTT.

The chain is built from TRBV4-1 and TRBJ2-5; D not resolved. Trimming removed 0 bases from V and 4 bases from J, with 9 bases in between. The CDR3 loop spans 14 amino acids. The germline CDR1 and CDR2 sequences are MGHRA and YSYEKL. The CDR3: CASSQDPPPETQYF. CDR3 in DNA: TGCGCCAGCAGCCAAGATCCGCCGCCAGAGACCCAGTACTTC.

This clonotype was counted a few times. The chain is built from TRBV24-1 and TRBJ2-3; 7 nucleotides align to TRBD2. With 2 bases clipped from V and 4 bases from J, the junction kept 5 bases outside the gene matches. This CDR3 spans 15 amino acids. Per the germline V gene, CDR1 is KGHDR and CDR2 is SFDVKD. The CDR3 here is CATSDSGGVADTQYF. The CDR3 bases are TGTGCCACCAGTGATTCGGGGGGAGTGGCAGATACGCAGTATTTT.

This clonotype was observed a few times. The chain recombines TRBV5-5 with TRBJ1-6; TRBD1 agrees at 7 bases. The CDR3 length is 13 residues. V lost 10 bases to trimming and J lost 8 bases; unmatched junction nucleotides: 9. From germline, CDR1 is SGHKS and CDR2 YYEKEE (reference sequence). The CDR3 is CASSGRGYSPLHF. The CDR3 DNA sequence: TGTGCCTCCAGCGGCAGGGGGTATTCACCCCTCCACTTT.

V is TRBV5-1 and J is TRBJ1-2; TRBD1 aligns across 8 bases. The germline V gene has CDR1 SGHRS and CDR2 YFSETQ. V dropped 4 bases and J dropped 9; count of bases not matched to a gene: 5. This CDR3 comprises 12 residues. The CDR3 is CASSIQGASYTF. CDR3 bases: TGCGCCAGCAGCATCCAGGGGGCGAGCTACACCTTC. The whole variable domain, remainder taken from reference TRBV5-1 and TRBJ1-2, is KAGVTQTPRYLIKTRGQQVTLSCSPISGHRSVSWYQQTPGQGLQFLFEYFSETQRNKGNFPGRFSGRQFSNSRSEMNVSTLELGDSALYLCASSIQGASYTFGSGTRLTVV.

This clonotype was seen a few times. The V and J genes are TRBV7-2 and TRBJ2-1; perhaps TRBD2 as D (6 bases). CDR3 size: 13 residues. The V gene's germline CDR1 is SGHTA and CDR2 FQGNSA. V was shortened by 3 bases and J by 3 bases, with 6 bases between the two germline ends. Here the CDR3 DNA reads TGTGCCAGCAGCTTGGACTACTACAATGAGCAGTTCTTC. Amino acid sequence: CASSLDYYNEQFF.

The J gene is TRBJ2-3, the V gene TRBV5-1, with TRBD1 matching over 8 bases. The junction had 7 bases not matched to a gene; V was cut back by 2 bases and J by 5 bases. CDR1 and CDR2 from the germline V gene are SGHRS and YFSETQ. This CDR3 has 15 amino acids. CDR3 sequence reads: CASSFRGRGVDTQYF. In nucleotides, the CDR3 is TGCGCCAGCAGCTTCAGGGGGCGAGGGGTAGATACGCAGTATTTT.

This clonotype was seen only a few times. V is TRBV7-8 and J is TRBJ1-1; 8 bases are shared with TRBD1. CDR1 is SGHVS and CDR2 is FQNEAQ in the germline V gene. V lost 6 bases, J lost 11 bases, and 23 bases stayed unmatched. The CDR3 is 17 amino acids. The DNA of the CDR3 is TGTGCCAGCAGTCCCAATGGGGGCCCAGGGGGCCAGGTTGGGGCTTTCTTT. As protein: CASSPNGGPGGQVGAFF.

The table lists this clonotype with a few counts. CDR3: CASSRGPDYGYTF. In DNA form, the CDR3 reads TGTGCCAGCAGCCGAGGGCCGGACTATGGCTACACCTTC. V is TRBV3-1 and J is TRBJ1-2, with D unclear. This CDR3 comprises 13 residues. From germline, CDR1 is LGHDT and CDR2 YNNKEL (reference sequence). V was cut by 4 bases and J by 3 bases, with 9 bases left in between.

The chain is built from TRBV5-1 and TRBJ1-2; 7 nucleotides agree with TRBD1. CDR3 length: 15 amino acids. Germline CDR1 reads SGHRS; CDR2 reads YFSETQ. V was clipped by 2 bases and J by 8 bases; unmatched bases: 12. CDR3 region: CASSFTGQAVGGYTF. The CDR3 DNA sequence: TGCGCCAGCAGCTTCACCGGACAGGCAGTTGGAGGCTACACCTTC.

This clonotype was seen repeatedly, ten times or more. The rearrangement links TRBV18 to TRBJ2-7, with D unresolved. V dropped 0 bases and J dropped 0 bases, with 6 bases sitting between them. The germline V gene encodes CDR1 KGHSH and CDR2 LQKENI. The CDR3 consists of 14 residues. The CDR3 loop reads CASSPPYTSYEQYF. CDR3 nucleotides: TGTGCCAGCTCACCACCTTACACCTCCTACGAGCAGTACTTC.

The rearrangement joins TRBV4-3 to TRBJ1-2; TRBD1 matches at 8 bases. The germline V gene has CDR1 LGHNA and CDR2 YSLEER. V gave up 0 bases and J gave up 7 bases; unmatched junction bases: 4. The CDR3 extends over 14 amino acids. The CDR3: CASSQEPGQGGYTF. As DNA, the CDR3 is TGCGCCAGCAGCCAAGAACCCGGACAGGGTGGCTACACCTTC.

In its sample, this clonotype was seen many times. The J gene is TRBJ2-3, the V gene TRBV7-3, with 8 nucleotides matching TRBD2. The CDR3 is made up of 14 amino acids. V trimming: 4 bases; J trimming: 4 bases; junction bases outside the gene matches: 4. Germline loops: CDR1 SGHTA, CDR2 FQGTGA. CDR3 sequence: CASSSGGPADTQYF. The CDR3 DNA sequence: TGTGCCAGCAGCTCGGGGGGGCCAGCAGATACGCAGTATTTT.

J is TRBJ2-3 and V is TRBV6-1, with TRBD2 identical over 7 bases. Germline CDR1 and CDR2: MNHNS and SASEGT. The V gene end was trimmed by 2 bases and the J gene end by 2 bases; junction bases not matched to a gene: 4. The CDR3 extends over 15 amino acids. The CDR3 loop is CASSELGGFTDTQYF. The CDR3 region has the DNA TGTGCCAGCAGTGAATTGGGGGGGTTCACAGATACGCAGTATTTT.

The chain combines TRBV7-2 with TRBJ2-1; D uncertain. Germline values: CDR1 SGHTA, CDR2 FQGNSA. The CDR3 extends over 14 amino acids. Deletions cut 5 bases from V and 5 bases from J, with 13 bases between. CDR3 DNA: TGTGCCAGCAGCCGAATCCGACAAGACAATGAGCAGTTCTTC. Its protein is CASSRIRQDNEQFF. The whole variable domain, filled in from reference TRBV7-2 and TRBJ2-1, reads GAGVSQSPSNKVTEKGKDVELRCDPISGHTALYWYRQSLGQGLEFLIYFQGNSAPDKSGLPSDRFSAERTGGSVSTLTIQRTQQEDSAVYLCASSRIRQDNEQFFGPGTRLTVL.

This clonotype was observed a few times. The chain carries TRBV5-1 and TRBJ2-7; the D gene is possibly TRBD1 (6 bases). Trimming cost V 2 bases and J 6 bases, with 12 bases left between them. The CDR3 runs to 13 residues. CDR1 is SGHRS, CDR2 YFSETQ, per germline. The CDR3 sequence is CASSFVGGPEQYF. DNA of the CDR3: TGCGCCAGCAGCTTTGTTGGGGGCCCCGAGCAGTACTTC.

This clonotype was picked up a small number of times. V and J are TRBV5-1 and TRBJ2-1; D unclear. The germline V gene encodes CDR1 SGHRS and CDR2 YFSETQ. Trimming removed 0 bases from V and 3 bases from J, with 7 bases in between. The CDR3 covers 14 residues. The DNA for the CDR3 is TGCGCCAGCAGCTTGGAGGCTAGCTACAATGAGCAGTTCTTC. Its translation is CASSLEASYNEQFF.

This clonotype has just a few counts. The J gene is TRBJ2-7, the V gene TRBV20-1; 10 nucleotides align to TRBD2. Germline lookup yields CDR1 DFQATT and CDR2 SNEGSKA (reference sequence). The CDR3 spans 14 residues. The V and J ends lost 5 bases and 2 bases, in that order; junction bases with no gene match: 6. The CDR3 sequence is CSALAGARTYEQYF. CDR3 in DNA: TGCAGTGCTCTAGCGGGGGCTAGAACCTACGAGCAGTACTTC.

The CDR3: CASSDFTGRSLLEWTEAFF. CDR3 coding DNA: TGTGCCAGCAGCGATTTCACAGGGAGATCCCTTCTGGAGTGGACTGAAGCTTTCTTT. V and J are TRBV6-5 and TRBJ1-1, with a tentative D call TRBD1 (6 bases). The germline V and J ends were trimmed by 6 bases and 5 bases, with 31 bases remaining between them. The germline V gene has CDR1 MNHEY and CDR2 SVGAGI. This CDR3 region has 19 residues.

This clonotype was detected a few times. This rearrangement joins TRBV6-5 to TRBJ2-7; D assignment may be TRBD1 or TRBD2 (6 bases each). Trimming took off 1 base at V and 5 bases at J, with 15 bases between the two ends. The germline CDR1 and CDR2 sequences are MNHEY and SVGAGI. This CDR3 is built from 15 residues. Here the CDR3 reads CASSYLWGAINEQYF. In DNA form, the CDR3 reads TGTGCCAGCAGTTACTTATGGGGGGCTATAAACGAGCAGTACTTC.